The rows below give T cell receptor beta chains drawn from one sample of a study of cytomegalovirus exposure and HLA in healthy donors. Profiling relied on immunoSEQ multiplex PCR, and the TCRdb table lists in-frame clones only, not all of them. The sample contains about 170,000 clones, around nine tenths of which appear only once. The specimen was PBMCs. The receptors were sampled from a woman in her late teens or twenties in good health and CMV-seronegative. Both conserved end residues are part of each CDR3. Rows give clone size only sometimes, using once, few, many, or a class for an expanded clone.

J gene,V gene,clone size,CDR3 protein
TRBJ1-3,TRBV18,.,CASSPLPIGQGGNTIYF
TRBJ1-5,TRBV5-1,.,CASSLNPGQGLQPQHF
TRBJ1-2,TRBV5-5,.,CASSLLQGQDGYTF
TRBJ2-5,TRBV27,.,CASSQLGGGETQYF
TRBJ2-5,TRBV5-1,.,CASSYWTGRAQETQYF
TRBJ2-5,TRBV5-1,.,CASSSSTSGFRETQYF
TRBJ2-2,TRBV4-3,once,CASSQEGGTGELFF
TRBJ2-7,TRBV4-1,.,CASSPYSGTGPYEQYF
TRBJ2-5,TRBV27,few,CASSGEKYQETQYF
TRBJ1-3,TRBV7-2,.,CASSGRQGPRSGNTIYF
TRBJ1-2,TRBV19,.,CASSAGRTYGYTF
TRBJ1-6,TRBV27,.,CASSAVTGRGVRNSPLHF
TRBJ1-1,TRBV7-2,.,CASRPGGNTEAFF
TRBJ1-5,TRBV19,.,CASHRGGNQPQHF
TRBJ1-2,TRBV5-6,.,CASSLGQVLTYGYTF
TRBJ2-2,TRBV9,.,CASSVYGHGELFF